Listed below are T cell receptor beta chains from one sample, sequenced in a study of cytomegalovirus exposure and HLA in healthy donors. Libraries were prepared by immunoSEQ multiplex PCR; TCRdb keeps only in-frame clonotypes and omits some of them. The profile shows 100,000 to 150,000 clones, 73% of them singletons. What was sequenced was PBMCs. The receptors were sampled from a man aged 55-75 years in good health and CMV-seropositive. Each CDR3 is given with its conserved first and last residue. D genes are given only for firm matches. The listing skips clone size in some rows; elsewhere it reads once, few, many or a size class.

V gene	J gene	D gene	clone size	CDR3 protein	CDR3 DNA
TRBV28	TRBJ1-2	TRBD1	-	CASSLSTGGNGYTF	TGTGCCAGCAGTTTATCCACAGGGGGCAATGGCTACACCTTC
TRBV7-8	TRBJ2-5	-	-	CASSPWPDQETQYF	TGTGCCAGCAGCCCTTGGCCAGATCAAGAGACCCAGTACTTC
TRBV29-1	TRBJ1-2	-	-	CSVGKSRANYGYTF	TGCAGCGTTGGAAAATCCAGGGCGAACTATGGCTACACCTTC
TRBV10-2	TRBJ2-7	TRBD2	-	CASSGSGGYYEQYF	TGCGCCAGCAGTGGCAGCGGGGGATACTACGAGCAGTACTTC
TRBV6-1	TRBJ1-6	TRBD1	few	CASQFRDRGSPLHF	TGTGCCAGCCAGTTCCGGGACAGGGGTTCACCCCTCCACTTT
TRBV29-1	TRBJ2-3	-	-	CSVETWQRGSDTQYF	TGCAGCGTTGAAACCTGGCAGAGGGGGTCAGATACGCAGTATTTT
TRBV6-5	TRBJ2-7	TRBD1	-	CASSYNRGSYEQYF	TGTGCCAGCAGTTATAACAGGGGCTCCTACGAGCAGTACTTC
TRBV13	TRBJ2-7	-	once	CASSSTLNEQYF	TGTGCCAGCAGCTCGACATTGAACGAGCAGTACTTC
TRBV6-1	TRBJ2-7	TRBD1	-	CASSERGQGFTYEQYF	TGTGCCAGCAGTGAAAGGGGACAGGGCTTCACCTACGAGCAGTACTTC
TRBV25-1	TRBJ2-1	-	-	CASSNVAGHEQFF	TGTGCCAGCAGTAATGTAGCAGGGCATGAGCAGTTCTTC
TRBV5-6	TRBJ1-2	TRBD1	-	CASSPSPGQGNGYTF	TGTGCCAGCAGCCCTTCCCCGGGACAGGGAAATGGCTACACCTTC
TRBV5-1	TRBJ1-2	-	-	CASSSGTSGYGYTF	TGCGCCAGCAGCTCCGGGACATCCGGCTATGGCTACACCTTC
TRBV9	TRBJ1-2	-	once	CASSVTVQGRDGYTF	TGTGCCAGCAGCGTAACTGTTCAAGGGCGGGATGGCTACACCTTC
TRBV4-1	TRBJ2-2	-	few	CASRLGLTGELFF	TGCGCCAGCCGGCTTGGACTTACCGGGGAGCTGTTTTTT
TRBV28	TRBJ1-4	TRBD1	few	CASKLTGVDEKLFF	TGTGCCAGCAAACTGACAGGGGTTGATGAAAAACTGTTTTTT
TRBV28	TRBJ1-2	-	-	CASEGDFNYGYTF	TGTGCCAGCGAAGGGGACTTTAACTATGGCTACACCTTC
TRBV6-1	TRBJ2-7	-	-	CASRHERDYEQYF	TGTGCCAGCAGGCACGAGCGAGATTACGAGCAGTACTTC
TRBV19	TRBJ2-1	TRBD2	-	CASSIPAGLNEQFF	TGTGCCAGTAGTATCCCAGCGGGGCTCAATGAGCAGTTCTTC
TRBV11-3	TRBJ1-2	TRBD1	-	CASSPSGGGYTF	TGTGCCAGCAGCCCCTCAGGGGGTGGCTACACCTTC
TRBV6-5	TRBJ2-5	-	-	CASRDSGSETQYF	TGTGCCAGCAGGGACTCGGGGTCGGAGACCCAGTACTTC
TRBV6-5	TRBJ2-7	-	few	CASTKQGRNTYEQYF	TGTGCCAGCACCAAGCAGGGAAGGAATACCTACGAGCAGTACTTC
TRBV5-1	TRBJ1-4	-	-	CASSVGGGEKLFF	TGCGCCAGCAGCGTTGGAGGTGGAGAAAAACTGTTTTTT
TRBV19	TRBJ1-2	-	few	CASSTQVNYGYTF	TGTGCCAGTAGTACCCAGGTTAACTATGGCTACACCTTC
TRBV2	TRBJ1-2	-	-	CASSEALYGYTF	TGTGCCAGCAGTGAAGCCCTGTATGGCTACACCTTC
TRBV6-5	TRBJ2-3	TRBD2	few	CASRNSGASTDTQYF	TGTGCCAGCAGAAATAGCGGGGCTAGCACAGATACGCAGTATTTT
TRBV6-1	TRBJ2-1	-	-	CASSESDTLPYNEQFF	TGTGCCAGCAGTGAATCCGACACCCTACCCTACAATGAGCAGTTCTTC